Below, 25 T cell receptor beta chains from the same sample are listed, as sequenced in a study of T cell responses to AZD1222 COVID-19 vaccine. Generated by immunoSEQ multiplex PCR, the TCRdb table keeps only in-frame clones and is missing some. The sample shows some 150,000 clones, 85% to 95% of them seen only once. The sample consisted of peripheral blood, taken on day 0 of AZD1222 vaccination. The receptors originated from an adult in good health.

This sequence joins TRBV6-5 and TRBJ1-1, with a weak D call TRBD1 (5 bases). The CDR3 sequence is 15 residues long. V was cut by 3 bases and J by 0 bases, with 11 bases left in between. CDR1 and CDR2 (germline): MNHEY, SVGAGI. The CDR3 loop is CASSYDRGMNTEAFF. The CDR3, as DNA: TGTGCCAGCAGTTATGATCGGGGGATGAACACTGAAGCTTTCTTT.

The chain recombines TRBV5-1 with TRBJ2-7; either TRBD1 or TRBD2 may supply D (5 bases each). CDR1 and CDR2 from the germline V gene are SGHRS and YFSETQ. The ends were cut back, 2 bases at V and 2 bases at J, with 14 bases in the middle. There are 15 residues in the CDR3. The CDR3 DNA sequence: TGCGCCAGCAGCTTAACCGGGACGGCGACCTACGAGCAGTACTTC. It translates to CASSLTGTATYEQYF.

This rearrangement joins TRBV28 to TRBJ1-2; TRBD1 is a possible D gene (5 bases). The CDR3 has 13 amino acids. V was cut by 4 bases and J by 6 bases, with 12 bases left in between. The germline V gene has CDR1 MDHEN and CDR2 SYDVKM. CDR3 loop: CASSSRGGDGYTF. The CDR3 nucleotides are TGTGCCAGCAGTTCCCGGGGGGGAGATGGCTACACCTTC.

This chain uses TRBV5-1 with TRBJ1-1; D might be TRBD1 (5 bases). The CDR3 extends over 12 amino acids. V gave up 4 bases and J gave up 8 bases, with 12 bases separating them. Germline assignment: CDR1 SGHRS and CDR2 YFSETQ. This CDR3 is CASSPGTAEAFF. CDR3 DNA sequence: TGCGCCAGCAGCCCCGGGACGGCAGAAGCTTTCTTT.

J is TRBJ1-1 and V is TRBV5-8, with a possible D match to TRBD1 (5 bases). Germline V gene sequence: CDR1 SGHTS, CDR2 YDEGEE. Trimming removed 1 base from V and 6 bases from J, with 10 bases in between. This CDR3 contains 13 residues. The chain's CDR3 is CASSLQGWAEAFF. The CDR3 DNA is TGTGCCAGCAGCTTGCAGGGTTGGGCTGAAGCTTTCTTT.

The chain is built from TRBV19 and TRBJ1-1, with 9 bases that match TRBD1. The CDR3 extends over 13 amino acids. Trimming at V came to 4 bases and at J to 12 bases, leaving 9 bases not matched to a gene. Germline assignment: CDR1 LNHDA and CDR2 SQIVND (reference sequence). CDR3 sequence: CASSSQTGGLTFF. CDR3 sequence (DNA): TGTGCCAGTAGTAGCCAGACAGGGGGGTTAACTTTCTTT.

The CDR3 DNA sequence: TGCGCCAGCAGCATGGGGACTAGCGGGAGAAATGAGCAGTTCTTC. Translated: CASSMGTSGRNEQFF. The chain links TRBV5-1 to TRBJ2-1; 14 positions match TRBD2. Trimming cost V 4 bases and J 7 bases; bases outside gene matches: 4. Per the germline V gene, CDR1 is SGHRS and CDR2 is YFSETQ. The CDR3 loop spans 15 amino acids.

J is TRBJ2-2 and V is TRBV5-6; 10 positions agree with TRBD1. There are 15 residues in the CDR3. Germline lookup yields CDR1 SGHDT and CDR2 YYEEEE. Losses at the gene ends were 4 bases for V and 5 bases for J; bases not matched to a gene: 5. CDR3 protein: CASSVRDRGTGELFF. The CDR3 region has the DNA TGTGCCAGCAGCGTCCGGGACAGGGGTACCGGGGAGCTGTTTTTT.

The gene calls are TRBV11-2 and TRBJ2-7; TRBD2 agrees at 8 bases. This CDR3 has 16 residues. Trimming at V came to 1 base and at J to 3 bases, leaving 8 bases not matched to a gene. Germline lookup yields CDR1 SGHAT and CDR2 FQNNGV. The CDR3 nucleotides are TGTGCCAGCAGCTTAGTAGTCGCTAGCGGGTACTACGAGCAGTACTTC. It yields the protein CASSLVVASGYYEQYF. The full variable domain, in which reference TRBV11-2 and TRBJ2-7 provide the parts outside the CDR3, is EAGVAQSPRYKIIEKRQSVAFWCNPISGHATLYWYQQILGQGPKLLIQFQNNGVVDDSQLPKDRFSAERLKGVDSTLKIQPAKLEDSAVYLCASSLVVASGYYEQYFGPGTRLTVT.

The rearrangement joins TRBV2 to TRBJ2-7, with unresolved D. The CDR3 sequence is 12 residues long. Trimming removed 6 bases at V and 6 bases at J, with 12 bases between. CDR1 is SNHLY, CDR2 FYNNEI, per germline. The CDR3 protein is CASRAGPGEQYF. The CDR3 DNA sequence: TGTGCCAGCAGGGCCGGACCCGGCGAGCAGTACTTC.

This chain connects TRBV27 to TRBJ1-5; 8 bases align to TRBD1. Germline values: CDR1 MNHEY, CDR2 SMNVEV (reference sequence). The CDR3 is 15 amino acids. The J segment lost 4 bases and the V segment lost 5 bases, leaving 7 bases of the junction unmatched. CDR3 in amino acids: CASSIRTGINQPQHF. CDR3 sequence (DNA): TGTGCCAGCAGTATCCGGACAGGGATAAATCAGCCCCAGCATTTT.

J is TRBJ1-2 and V is TRBV10-3, with 9 bases aligning to TRBD1. The CDR3 runs 12 residues. V was clipped by 6 bases and J by 8 bases; unmatched bases: 4. The germline CDR1 and CDR2 sequences are ENHRY and SYGVKD. CDR3 in DNA: TGTGCCATCAGGGGGACAGGGTTAGGCTACACCTTC. It encodes CAIRGTGLGYTF.

This chain joins TRBV6-5 and TRBJ1-2; a weak D match, TRBD1 (5 bases). Trimming removed 6 bases at V and 3 bases at J, with 8 bases between. The CDR3 sequence is 12 residues long. From germline, CDR1 is MNHEY and CDR2 SVGAGI. The chain's CDR3 is CASSPTDYGYTF. The CDR3 nucleotides read TGTGCCAGCAGCCCGACAGACTATGGCTACACCTTC.

The V call is TRBV7-2, the J call TRBJ2-5; 8 nucleotides line up with TRBD1. V trimming: 5 bases; J trimming: 4 bases; junction bases outside the gene matches: 3. Germline values: CDR1 SGHTA, CDR2 FQGNSA. The CDR3 loop spans 13 amino acids. In nucleotides, the CDR3 is TGTGCCAGCAGCGCGGACAGGGCAGAGACCCAGTACTTC. This translates into CASSADRAETQYF. The variable domain in full, with the rest retrieved from reference TRBV7-2 and TRBJ2-5, is GAGVSQSPSNKVTEKGKDVELRCDPISGHTALYWYRQSLGQGLEFLIYFQGNSAPDKSGLPSDRFSAERTGGSVSTLTIQRTQQEDSAVYLCASSADRAETQYFGPGTRLLVL.

The rearrangement links TRBV27 to TRBJ1-5; D gene ambiguous. The V and J ends lost 2 bases and 5 bases respectively, with 7 bases between them. This CDR3 has 13 amino acids. Germline V gives CDR1 MNHEY, CDR2 SMNVEV (reference sequence). For the CDR3, the DNA is TGTGCCAGCAGTTTACGTGGGGATCAGCCCCAGCATTTT. Its translation: CASSLRGDQPQHF.

CDR3 residues: CASSPGRLGYGYTF. CDR3 sequence (DNA): TGTGCCAGCAGCCCTGGGCGACTCGGGTATGGCTACACCTTC. The chain uses TRBV2 and TRBJ1-2, with no clear D. The CDR3 has 14 residues. V lost 6 bases to trimming and J lost 5 bases, with 16 bases between them. Germline-derived CDR1 and CDR2 are SNHLY and FYNNEI.

This clone was observed a single time. The chain is built from TRBV5-4 and TRBJ2-1; 8 bases fit TRBD1. Germline CDR1 is SGHNT and CDR2 is YYREEE (reference sequence). The CDR3 has 14 residues. The J segment lost 2 bases and the V segment lost 4 bases, leaving 2 bases of the junction unmatched. CDR3 amino acids: CASSGQGAYNEQFF. The CDR3 DNA sequence: TGTGCCAGCAGCGGACAGGGCGCCTACAATGAGCAGTTCTTC.

The chain links TRBV19 to TRBJ2-2, with 9 nucleotides matching TRBD1. Germline CDR1 is LNHDA and CDR2 is SQIVND (reference sequence). J was trimmed by 4 bases and V by 5 bases; bases with no gene match: 5. The CDR3 is made up of 15 amino acids. This chain's CDR3 is CASSLGDRATGELFF. CDR3 nucleotide sequence: TGTGCCAGTAGTCTTGGGGACAGGGCCACCGGGGAGCTGTTTTTT.

This clone was picked up one time. The genes are TRBV19 and TRBJ2-3, with TRBD2 matching over 9 bases. The V gene's germline CDR1 is LNHDA and CDR2 SQIVND (reference sequence). The CDR3 consists of 17 residues. Unmatched junction bases numbered 11, after V lost 1 base and J lost 6 bases. CDR3 nucleotide sequence: TGTGCCAGTAGTATAGGTAGCGGGAGTCTCATATTGGATACGCAGTATTTT. This encodes CASSIGSGSLILDTQYF.

The rearrangement joins TRBV10-1 to TRBJ2-1; maybe TRBD2 (5 bases). CDR3 length: 16 residues. Trimming took off 1 base at V and 8 bases at J, with 18 bases between the two ends. Germline V gene lookup returns CDR1 WNHNN and CDR2 SYGVQD (reference sequence). The CDR3 sequence: CASSELRPGGAYEQFF. In DNA, the CDR3 is TGCGCCAGCAGTGAGTTACGGCCCGGAGGAGCGTATGAGCAGTTCTTC.

The chain uses TRBV9 and TRBJ1-1; D gene unclear. The V end lost 4 bases, the J end lost 5 bases, and 12 bases lay between the germline ends. Germline CDR1 is SGDLS and CDR2 is YYNGEE. CDR3 length: 13 residues. The CDR3 coding sequence is TGTGCCAGCAGCCTAGTGACGGGAACTGAAGCTTTCTTT. Translated: CASSLVTGTEAFF.

The chain recombines TRBV19 with TRBJ2-2; 9 nucleotides line up with TRBD1. Unmatched junction bases numbered 9, after V lost 6 bases and J lost 4 bases. The CDR3 sequence is 16 residues long. Germline V gene data show CDR1 as LNHDA and CDR2 as SQIVND (reference sequence). Written as DNA, the CDR3 is TGTGCCAGTAGAATCCCGGGACAGGGAGGCACCGGGGAGCTGTTTTTT. Its protein is CASRIPGQGGTGELFF.

The chain joins TRBV19 to TRBJ1-2; maybe TRBD1 (5 bases). The CDR3 extends over 15 amino acids. V lost 3 bases, J lost 1 base, and 12 bases lay in between. Germline CDR1 reads LNHDA; CDR2 reads SQIVND (reference sequence). CDR3 in amino acids: CASSMAGESNYGYTF. CDR3 nucleotide sequence: TGTGCCAGTAGTATGGCGGGGGAAAGTAACTATGGCTACACCTTC.

This clone was detected only once. The rearrangement uses TRBV15 and TRBJ2-7; D ambiguous. V was clipped by 3 bases and J by 1 base, with 7 bases between them. The CDR3 totals 13 residues. Germline values: CDR1 LNHNV, CDR2 YYDKDF (reference sequence). This CDR3 reads CATSREISYEQYF. The CDR3 DNA reads as TGTGCCACCAGCAGGGAGATATCCTACGAGCAGTACTTC.

The gene calls are TRBV29-1 and TRBJ1-5, with 7 bases matching TRBD1. Trimming at V came to 7 bases and at J to 0 bases, leaving 3 bases not matched to a gene. This CDR3 has 13 amino acids. CDR1 is SQVTM, CDR2 ANQGSEA, per germline. CDR3 amino acids: CSAQGGSNQPQHF. CDR3 bases: TGCAGCGCGCAGGGGGGTAGCAATCAGCCCCAGCATTTT.